This T cell receptor beta chain was identified in a study of blood T cells in healthy people across ages. The length of the CDR3 is 12 residues. Trimming removed 5 bases at V and 5 bases at J, with 13 bases between. Germline assignment: CDR1 SQVTM and CDR2 ANQGSEA. PCR was performed a second time for roughly 7 to 11 cycles using a sample-barcoded 5' primer and a J-beta primer mix. Any given sample supplied a minimum of 3 million CDR3-containing paired-end reads. TCRdb used MiXCR to reprocess the 5' RACE reads, holding one entry per CDR3 protein. The table has roughly 1,000,000 distinct CDR3 sequences, around 25% seen once. The sample also formed part of further work on T cells of mothers and their children. That investigation notes: Thymic selection molds TCR recombination output in a comparable way in related and unrelated pairs.

This chain uses TRBV29-1 with TRBJ2-7, with TRBD1 as a possible D gene (5 bases). The TCR originated in a girl aged 2-9 years in good health. The material sequenced was blood. The DNA for the CDR3 is TGCAGCGTTTGGCAGGGATCCGACGAGCAGTACTTC. Its protein product is CSVWQGSDEQYF.